This is a list of T cell receptor beta chains from one sample in a study of shared clonotypes between healthy human individuals. TCRdb's copy holds only in-frame clones and misses some; the assay was immunoSEQ multiplex PCR. The table records about 580,000 clones, roughly 98% of them present only once. The sequenced material came from naive CD8+ T cells sorted from blood. The receptors derive from a man aged 30 to 39 in good health. CDR3s include the opening cysteine and the closing phenylalanine or tryptophan. D genes are given only for firm matches. Where a row states a size, it is once, few, many or the class of an expanded clone; other rows omit it.

v_gene	d_gene	j_gene	abundance	CDR3aa	CDR3nt
TRBV5-1	.	TRBJ2-7	few	CASSLVLSSYEQYF	TGCGCCAGCAGCTTGGTGCTGAGCTCCTACGAGCAGTACTTC
TRBV14	TRBD1	TRBJ1-2	.	CASSQDRGLHYGYTF	TGTGCCAGCAGCCAGGACAGGGGTCTTCACTATGGCTACACCTTC
TRBV2	TRBD2	TRBJ2-7	.	CASTELAGGYEQYF	TGTGCCAGCACCGAACTTGCGGGAGGGTACGAGCAGTACTTC
TRBV9	TRBD2	TRBJ2-7	once	CASSPGGTSGYEQYF	TGTGCCAGCAGTCCCGGGGGGACTAGCGGGTACGAGCAGTACTTC
TRBV4-1	.	TRBJ1-4	once	CASSQASGGKLFF	TGCGCCAGCAGCCAAGCTTCTGGCGGAAAACTGTTTTTT
TRBV6-5	.	TRBJ2-2	.	CASSYVDGGELFF	TGTGCCAGCAGTTACGTAGATGGCGGGGAGCTGTTTTTT
TRBV11-2	.	TRBJ2-5	once	CASSFNLGYLQETQYF	TGTGCCAGCAGCTTTAATTTGGGGTACCTGCAAGAGACCCAGTACTTC
TRBV7-6	.	TRBJ2-7	.	CASSDETYEQYF	TGTGCCAGCAGTGACGAAACCTACGAGCAGTACTTC
TRBV5-1	.	TRBJ2-1	.	CASSKGRSSYNEQFF	TGCGCCAGCAGCAAAGGACGGAGCTCCTACAATGAGCAGTTCTTC
TRBV28	.	TRBJ2-1	.	CASSSQDYTLSPNEQFF	TGTGCCAGCAGTTCCCAGGACTACACTTTATCCCCCAATGAGCAGTTCTTC
TRBV2	TRBD1	TRBJ2-7	.	CASSEGQGGLLGQYF	TGTGCCAGCAGCGAGGGACAGGGAGGTTTGCTAGGGCAGTACTTC
TRBV6-1	TRBD2	TRBJ2-1	.	CASSLSGRSYNEQFF	TGTGCCAGCAGCCTTAGCGGGAGGTCCTACAATGAGCAGTTCTTC
TRBV4-3	.	TRBJ2-3	.	CASSQNSFSRTDTQYF	TGCGCCAGCAGCCAGAACAGTTTTTCCCGCACAGATACGCAGTATTTT
TRBV7-8	.	TRBJ2-5	.	CASSLAIADNEVGYQETQYF	TGTGCCAGCAGCTTAGCTATAGCGGACAATGAGGTTGGGTACCAAGAGACCCAGTACTTC
TRBV9	.	TRBJ1-5	.	CASGEPQHF	TGTGCCAGCGGGGAGCCCCAGCATTTT
TRBV7-9	.	TRBJ1-4	.	CASSSLVAGTNEKLFF	TGTGCCAGCAGCTCCCTGGTTGCGGGGACTAATGAAAAACTGTTTTTT
TRBV10-3	TRBD1	TRBJ1-1	once	CATAGGRLSEAFF	TGTGCCACCGCAGGGGGCAGGTTATCTGAAGCTTTCTTT
TRBV19	.	TRBJ2-3	.	CASSILGADTQYF	TGTGCCAGTAGTATACTTGGTGCAGATACGCAGTATTTT
TRBV4-2	.	TRBJ2-3	.	CASSPYIGVSDTQYF	TGTGCCAGCAGCCCGTATATTGGGGTGTCGGATACGCAGTATTTT
TRBV9	.	TRBJ2-1	.	CASSVDITTGNEQFF	TGTGCCAGCAGCGTGGACATAACTACTGGGAATGAGCAGTTCTTC
TRBV2	.	TRBJ1-1	.	CASRGGGTEAFF	TGTGCCAGCAGGGGAGGGGGCACTGAAGCTTTCTTT
TRBV7-9	.	TRBJ2-7	.	CASSSTGREVYEQYF	TGTGCCAGCAGCTCGACAGGTAGGGAGGTCTACGAGCAGTACTTC
TRBV18	.	TRBJ2-7	.	CASSPQEWSYEQYF	TGTGCCAGCTCACCACAAGAGTGGTCCTACGAGCAGTACTTC
TRBV28	TRBD1	TRBJ1-1	.	CASSLPRTGYRNTEAFF	TGTGCCAGCAGTTTACCCCGGACAGGGTATCGGAACACTGAAGCTTTCTTT
TRBV7-9	.	TRBJ1-2	.	CASSLALGNYGYTF	TGTGCCAGCAGCTTAGCGCTAGGGAACTATGGCTACACCTTC
TRBV7-9	.	TRBJ2-6	.	CASSPQEPLSGANVLTF	TGTGCCAGCAGCCCCCAGGAACCGCTCTCTGGGGCCAACGTCCTGACTTTC
TRBV6-6	TRBD2	TRBJ2-7	.	CASSYSWLAGNYEQYF	TGTGCCAGCAGTTACTCCTGGCTAGCGGGAAACTACGAGCAGTACTTC
TRBV27	TRBD1	TRBJ2-1	.	CASRGTGPYNEQFF	TGTGCCAGCAGGGGGACAGGTCCCTACAATGAGCAGTTCTTC
TRBV2	.	TRBJ2-5	.	CASNPPSAETTDTTVKTQYF	TGTGCCAGCAACCCCCCCTCAGCGGAGACGACAGACACCACGGTAAAGACCCAGTACTTC
TRBV6-5	.	TRBJ2-5	.	CASSYSKGGLETQYF	TGTGCCAGCAGTTACTCGAAAGGCGGTTTAGAGACCCAGTACTTC
TRBV15	.	TRBJ2-2	.	CATSTLTGKDTGELFF	TGTGCCACCAGCACCCTTACCGGGAAGGACACCGGGGAGCTGTTTTTT
TRBV5-5	.	TRBJ1-1	once	CASGEMPGDTEAFF	TGTGCCAGCGGTGAGATGCCGGGAGACACTGAAGCTTTCTTT
TRBV9	TRBD2	TRBJ2-3	.	CASSAEGGKGTDTQYF	TGTGCCAGCAGCGCCGAGGGAGGGAAAGGCACAGATACGCAGTATTTT
TRBV9	.	TRBJ1-1	.	CASSQGGMNTEAFF	TGTGCCAGCAGCCAGGGAGGGATGAACACTGAAGCTTTCTTT
TRBV28	.	TRBJ2-3	.	CASSADSFTDTQYF	TGTGCCAGCAGTGCGGACAGCTTCACAGATACGCAGTATTTT
TRBV29-1	TRBD1	TRBJ2-7	.	CSADRAGEQYF	TGCAGCGCCGACAGGGCGGGCGAGCAGTACTTC
TRBV9	.	TRBJ2-7	.	CASSVDGNYEQYF	TGTGCCAGCAGCGTAGACGGGAACTACGAGCAGTACTTC
TRBV27	TRBD2	TRBJ2-1	.	CASSILATTEQFF	TGTGCCAGCAGTATACTAGCGACAACGGAGCAGTTCTTC